This T cell receptor (beta chain) was documented in a study of lymphopenia after photon versus proton radiotherapy. The study, taken as a whole, reports: Under photons, naive T cells and diversity fell while effector/memory populations rose. Post-nadir TCR diversity decline inversely tracked overall survival among those who died.

The data were produced by immunoSEQ multiplex PCR, yet TCRdb's version contains in-frame clones alone and is incomplete. The sample has about 30,000 clones, nearly 95% seen once. The V and J ends lost 6 bases and 2 bases, in that order; junction bases with no gene match: 5. Germline assignment: CDR1 SGHAT and CDR2 FQNNGV. The CDR3 runs to 15 residues. Comments on this clone: Its antigen remains unidentified.

The clonotype comes from a woman aged 45-65 years with cholangiocarcinoma. This specimen was peripheral blood, taken from a patient treated with photon-based radiotherapy. The J gene is TRBJ2-1, the V gene TRBV11-2, with 9 bases that match TRBD2. CDR3 in DNA: TGTGCCAGCAGGGAGAGCGGGAGGCCCTACAATGAGCAGTTCTTC. Its translation: CASRESGRPYNEQFF. Variable domain in full (rest from reference TRBV11-2 and TRBJ2-1): EAGVAQSPRYKIIEKRQSVAFWCNPISGHATLYWYQQILGQGPKLLIQFQNNGVVDDSQLPKDRFSAERLKGVDSTLKIQPAKLEDSAVYLCASRESGRPYNEQFFGPGTRLTVL.